This T cell receptor (beta chain) was observed in a study of T cell responses to AZD1222 COVID-19 vaccine. The study, taken as a whole, reports: Breadth and depth of Spike-specific TCRs rose after two AZD1222 doses. Clonal diversity was possibly underestimated, and white British individuals and females predominated among donors.

The protocol was immunoSEQ multiplex PCR, while the TCRdb copy is restricted to in-frame clones and leaves out a portion. The sample lists approximately 130,000 clones; 86% were seen once. Concerning this clone itself: Its antigen is as yet unknown.

Deletions cut 10 bases from V and 0 bases from J, with 13 bases between. Per the germline V gene, CDR1 is SGHTA and CDR2 is FQGNSA. This CDR3 has 14 amino acids. This clonotype was obtained from an adult who received the AZD1222 COVID-19 vaccine. The V gene is TRBV7-2, the J gene TRBJ1-3, with a tentative D call TRBD1 (5 bases). Sequenced here: peripheral blood, sampled 28 days after the second AZD1222 dose. CDR3 region: CATSGGSSGNTIYF. As DNA, the CDR3 is TGTGCCACCTCGGGGGGGTCCTCTGGAAACACCATATATTTT.